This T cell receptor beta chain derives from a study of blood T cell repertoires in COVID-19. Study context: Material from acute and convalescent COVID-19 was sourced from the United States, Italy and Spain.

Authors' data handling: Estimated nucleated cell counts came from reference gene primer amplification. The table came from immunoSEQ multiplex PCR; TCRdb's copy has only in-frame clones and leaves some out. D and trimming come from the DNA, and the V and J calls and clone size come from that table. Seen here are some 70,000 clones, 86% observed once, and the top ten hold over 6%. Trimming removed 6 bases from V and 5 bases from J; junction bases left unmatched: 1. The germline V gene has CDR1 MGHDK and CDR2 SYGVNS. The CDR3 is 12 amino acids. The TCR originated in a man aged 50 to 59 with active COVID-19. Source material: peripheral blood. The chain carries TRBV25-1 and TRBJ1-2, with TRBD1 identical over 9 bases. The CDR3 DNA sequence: TGTGCCAGCAGGACAGGGGGTTATGGCTACACCTTC. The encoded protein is CASRTGGYGYTF.